These T cell receptor beta chains were read from a single sample in a study of CD8+CD57+ T cells in acquired aplastic anemia. Each CDR3 protein is one row after TCRdb ran MiXCR on the reads. The repertoire has 150,000 to 200,000 distinct CDR3 sequences, roughly 48% of them found once; the top ten carry about 2.8%. Sequencing used sorted CD4+, CD8+, or CD8+CD57+ T cells (not recorded which) from PBMCs. The receptors come from a human donor with aplastic anemia. Both conserved end residues are part of each CDR3. Each record gives: clone size, J gene, D gene, V gene, CDR3 protein, CDR3 DNA. The D gene is left open where the match is weak. The size entry is marked missing in some rows and otherwise reads once, few, many or a size class.

NA | TRBJ2-7 | TRBD2 | TRBV2 | CASSVTSGDDEQYF | TGTGCCAGCAGTGTGACTAGCGGGGACGACGAGCAGTACTTC
many | TRBJ2-3 | TRBD2 | TRBV20-1 | CSARGPSGLAGVPRTDTQYF | TGCAGTGCTAGAGGCCCCTCGGGGCTAGCGGGAGTCCCCCGCACAGATACGCAGTATTTT
many | TRBJ2-2 | TRBD2 | TRBV19 | CASSIGRLAGSGELFF | TGTGCCAGTAGTATAGGAAGGCTAGCGGGCTCCGGGGAGCTGTTTTTT
many | TRBJ2-5 | NA | TRBV5-1 | CASSQTGAGGETQYF | TGCGCCAGCAGCCAGACAGGGGCGGGAGGGGAGACCCAGTACTTC
many | TRBJ2-5 | TRBD2 | TRBV20-1 | CSAFGLAGLQETQYF | TGCAGTGCTTTCGGGCTAGCGGGACTCCAAGAGACCCAGTACTTC
NA | TRBJ1-4 | NA | TRBV28 | CASSLVSGVGEKLFF | TGTGCCAGCAGTTTAGTATCGGGGGTAGGCGAAAAACTGTTTTTT
NA | TRBJ2-7 | NA | TRBV20-1 | CSASVGQFWYEQYF | TGCAGTGCTAGTGTTGGACAGTTCTGGTACGAGCAGTACTTC
few | TRBJ1-3 | TRBD1 | TRBV30 | CAWSGTGGNTIYF | TGTGCCTGGAGTGGGACAGGTGGAAACACCATATATTTT
NA | TRBJ2-7 | NA | TRBV12-3/TRBV12-4 | CASSQVRDEQYF | TGTGCCAGCAGCCAAGTCCGGGACGAGCAGTACTTC
many | TRBJ2-1 | TRBD2 | TRBV2 | CASRPLAGENNEQFF | TGTGCCAGCAGGCCACTAGCGGGAGAGAACAATGAGCAGTTCTTC
many | TRBJ2-7 | NA | TRBV20-1 | CSARDEVMGHSYEQYF | TGCAGTGCTAGAGATGAGGTGATGGGACACAGCTACGAGCAGTACTTC
NA | TRBJ1-3 | TRBD1 | TRBV19 | CASKDRVGNTIYF | TGTGCCAGTAAGGACAGGGTCGGAAACACCATATATTTT
NA | TRBJ2-7 | NA | TRBV20-1 | CSARDRGSSYEQYF | TGCAGTGCTAGAGACCGGGGCAGCTCCTACGAGCAGTACTTC
many | TRBJ2-3 | TRBD2 | TRBV10-3 | CATRGGHGDTQYF | TGTGCCACCCGGGGGGGGCATGGAGATACGCAGTATTTT
NA | TRBJ1-5 | NA | TRBV15 | CATSSGDRNQPQHF | TGTGCCACCAGCAGCGGGGACCGAAATCAGCCCCAGCATTTT
NA | TRBJ2-6 | TRBD1 | TRBV25-1 | CASSGQGVPSGANVLTF | TGTGCCAGCAGTGGGCAGGGGGTACCCTCTGGGGCCAACGTCCTGACTTTC
few | TRBJ2-5 | NA | TRBV15 | CATSRDSGVETQYF | TGTGCCACCAGCAGAGATTCAGGGGTAGAGACCCAGTACTTC
NA | TRBJ1-1 | NA | TRBV19 | CASKGWDTEAFF | TGTGCCAGTAAGGGGTGGGATACTGAAGCTTTCTTT
NA | TRBJ1-5 | NA | TRBV5-4 | CASSQPTGPNQPQHF | TGTGCCAGCAGCCAGCCTACAGGTCCGAATCAGCCCCAGCATTTT
many | TRBJ2-3 | NA | TRBV30 | CAWSVSLNTQYF | TGTGCCTGGAGTGTATCGTTAAATACGCAGTATTTT
NA | TRBJ2-3 | NA | TRBV29-1 | CSDTGISADTQYF | TGCAGCGACACAGGGATATCGGCAGATACGCAGTATTTT
NA | TRBJ1-2 | TRBD1 | TRBV10-3 | CAISDLGDRGLGYTF | TGTGCCATCAGTGACCTCGGGGACAGGGGGCTTGGCTACACCTTC
NA | TRBJ1-3 | NA | TRBV10-3 | CAISDHVGISGNTIYF | TGTGCCATCAGTGACCACGTGGGTATCTCTGGTAACACCATATATTTT
NA | TRBJ1-4 | TRBD1 | TRBV11-2 | CASSLDGTGTNEKLFF | TGTGCCAGCAGCTTAGACGGGACAGGAACTAATGAAAAACTGTTTTTT
NA | TRBJ1-2 | TRBD1 | TRBV6-2/TRBV6-3 | CASSRKTPTGPYGYTF | TGTGCCAGCAGTCGAAAGACCCCGACAGGGCCTTATGGCTACACCTTC
NA | TRBJ1-1 | TRBD1 | TRBV7-6 | CASSSDRARTEAFF | TGTGCCAGCAGCTCCGACAGGGCGCGGACTGAAGCTTTCTTT
many | TRBJ1-2 | TRBD1 | TRBV11-2 | CASSLGGQGKGYTF | TGTGCCAGCAGCTTAGGAGGACAGGGGAAAGGCTACACCTTC
many | TRBJ2-3 | NA | TRBV19 | CASSQQWAHTDTQYF | TGTGCCAGTAGCCAGCAGTGGGCACACACAGATACGCAGTATTTT
once | TRBJ2-7 | NA | TRBV20-1 | CSARGTTTSSYEQYF | TGCAGTGCTAGGGGGACAACCACAAGCTCCTACGAGCAGTACTTC
NA | TRBJ2-1 | NA | TRBV9 | CASSVEGVDEQFF | TGTGCCAGCAGCGTAGAGGGAGTGGATGAGCAGTTCTTC
NA | TRBJ1-5 | TRBD1 | TRBV20-1 | CSASPPQGGYGWPQHF | TGCAGTGCTAGCCCCCCGCAGGGGGGATATGGCTGGCCCCAGCATTTT
few | TRBJ1-2 | TRBD1 | TRBV28 | CASSSTGGYGYTF | TGTGCCAGCAGCTCGACAGGGGGCTATGGCTACACCTTC
once | TRBJ2-7 | TRBD1 | TRBV20-1 | CSAGQGNEQYF | TGCAGTGCTGGACAGGGAAACGAGCAGTACTTC
many | TRBJ1-2 | NA | TRBV7-2 | CASTRVAGEDYGYTF | TGTGCCAGCACCAGAGTGGCAGGGGAGGACTATGGCTACACCTTC
NA | TRBJ2-5 | TRBD1 | TRBV10-3 | CAINPGQGGEETQYF | TGTGCCATCAACCCGGGACAGGGTGGAGAAGAGACCCAGTACTTC
many | TRBJ2-7 | TRBD1 | TRBV9 | CASSSRGTGPYEQYF | TGTGCCAGCAGCTCAAGAGGGACAGGGCCCTACGAGCAGTACTTC
NA | TRBJ2-6 | NA | TRBV9 | CASSVTGSGANVLTF | TGTGCCAGCAGCGTCACAGGGTCTGGGGCCAACGTCCTGACTTTC
NA | TRBJ2-3 | NA | TRBV27 | CASSLIGEYTDTQYF | TGTGCCAGCAGTTTAATAGGTGAGTACACAGATACGCAGTATTTT
many | TRBJ2-5 | NA | TRBV10-3 | CATTLPGRQGSRETQYF | TGTGCCACAACCTTACCAGGGAGGCAGGGGAGCCGAGAGACCCAGTACTTC
many | TRBJ1-2 | TRBD1 | TRBV6-1 | CASIRDRGTSGYTF | TGTGCTAGCATCCGGGACAGGGGAACTAGTGGCTACACCTTC
many | TRBJ2-7 | TRBD2 | TRBV13 | CASSPLAGVSYEQYF | TGTGCCAGCAGCCCCTTAGCGGGAGTGTCCTACGAGCAGTACTTC
NA | TRBJ2-7 | NA | TRBV7-3 | CASSLGGGYSYEQYF | TGTGCCAGCAGCTTAGGCGGTGGATACTCCTACGAGCAGTACTTC
NA | TRBJ1-1 | NA | TRBV10-3 | CAISESQFFEAFF | TGTGCCATCAGTGAGTCCCAGTTCTTTGAAGCTTTCTTT
many | TRBJ1-3 | NA | TRBV6-1 | CASSPRRDSGNTIYF | TGTGCCAGCAGTCCAAGGAGGGACTCTGGAAACACCATATATTTT
NA | TRBJ2-1 | TRBD2 | TRBV2 | CASSWTSGSMDEQFF | TGTGCCAGCAGTTGGACTAGCGGGAGTATGGATGAGCAGTTCTTC
many | TRBJ2-1 | NA | TRBV29-1 | CSVDRRESYNEQFF | TGCAGCGTTGATCGGCGGGAATCCTACAATGAGCAGTTCTTC
many | TRBJ2-3 | NA | TRBV7-6 | CASSLETRQTDTQYF | TGTGCCAGCAGCTTAGAGACTCGTCAAACAGATACGCAGTATTTT
many | TRBJ1-2 | NA | TRBV12-3/TRBV12-4 | CASSLRLEGLGYTF | TGTGCCAGCAGTTTACGGTTGGAGGGGCTTGGCTACACCTTC
many | TRBJ1-2 | TRBD1 | TRBV19 | CASSVIRTGGNYGYTF | TGTGCCAGTAGTGTAATAAGGACAGGGGGGAACTATGGCTACACCTTC
many | TRBJ1-3 | NA | TRBV20-1 | CSARGLPLGSGNTIYF | TGCAGTGCTAGAGGCCTACCTTTGGGCTCTGGAAACACCATATATTTT
many | TRBJ2-7 | NA | TRBV3-1 | CASSLHSEQYF | TGTGCCAGCAGCCTTCACAGCGAGCAGTACTTC
NA | TRBJ1-1 | NA | TRBV12-3/TRBV12-4 | CASMGLYTEAFF | TGTGCCAGCATGGGGTTGTACACTGAAGCTTTCTTT
once | TRBJ1-3 | TRBD1 | TRBV10-3 | CAIGGTASGNTIYF | TGTGCCATCGGAGGGACAGCCTCTGGAAACACCATATATTTT
NA | TRBJ2-7 | NA | TRBV20-1 | CSARVVRTYEQYF | TGCAGTGCTAGAGTTGTCAGAACCTACGAGCAGTACTTC
NA | TRBJ1-3 | TRBD1 | TRBV25-1 | CASSEIGTAGNTIYF | TGTGCCAGCAGTGAAATAGGGACAGCAGGAAACACCATATATTTT
NA | TRBJ2-6 | TRBD1 | TRBV20-1 | CSARDMGQVLSGANVLTF | TGCAGTGCTAGAGATATGGGACAGGTGCTCTCTGGGGCCAACGTCCTGACTTTC
many | TRBJ2-1 | NA | TRBV10-2 | CASSEPPVGEQFF | TGCGCCAGCAGTGAGCCTCCTGTCGGTGAGCAGTTCTTC
NA | TRBJ2-7 | NA | TRBV24-1 | CATGTSRGGRYEQYF | TGTGCCACCGGTACTTCGAGGGGCGGGCGCTACGAGCAGTACTTC
NA | TRBJ1-5 | NA | TRBV30 | CAWRSGGDNQPQHF | TGTGCCTGGAGAAGCGGGGGTGACAATCAGCCCCAGCATTTT